This T cell receptor beta chain originates from a study of T-cell reconstitution after alpha-beta-depleted transplantation in children. V shed 2 bases, J shed 5 bases, and the junction held 3 bases outside the gene matches. The CDR3 has 15 amino acids. Germline V gene lookup returns CDR1 KGHSH and CDR2 LQKENI. This sample's TCRbeta library carried unique molecular identifier barcodes. TCRdb re-derived calls from the PCR reads in MiXCR, one entry per CDR3 protein. The data contain 120,000 or so distinct CDR3 sequences, under 30% of them singletons. Study-level points and caveats: In patients about two months after transplant, alpha-beta T cells reportedly arose from several hundred expanded graft clones. After transplant, high TCRbeta diversity at day 60 in some patients arose from surviving recipient T cells and thymic progenitors. Newly produced T cells mostly accounted for T-cell counts and diversity one year post-transplant.

This clonotype was detected ten times or more. The antigen is not known. The sequences come from PBMCs, mostly from graft donor cells, collected 180 days after TCRalphabeta/CD19-depleted stem cell transplant. The TCR originated in a male patient between 2 and 10 years old who had a stem cell transplant for chronic granulomatous disease, so the T cells may come from the graft donor. The V and J genes are TRBV18 and TRBJ2-3; 11 nucleotides align to TRBD2. The CDR3 nucleotides are TGTGCCAGCTCACCAGAGCTAGCGGGAGGAGATACGCAGTATTTT. It yields the protein CASSPELAGGDTQYF.